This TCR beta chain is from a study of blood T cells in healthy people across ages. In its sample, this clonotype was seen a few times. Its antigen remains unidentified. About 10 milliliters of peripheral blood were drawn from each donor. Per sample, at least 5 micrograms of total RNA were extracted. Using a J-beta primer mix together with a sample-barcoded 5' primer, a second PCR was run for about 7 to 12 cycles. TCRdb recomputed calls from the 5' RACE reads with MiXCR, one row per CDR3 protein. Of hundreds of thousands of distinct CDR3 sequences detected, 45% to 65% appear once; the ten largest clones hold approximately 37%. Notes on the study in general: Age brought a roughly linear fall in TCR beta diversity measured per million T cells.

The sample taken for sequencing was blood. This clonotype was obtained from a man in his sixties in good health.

As DNA, the CDR3 is TGTGCCAGCAGCTTAAGCCAGGGGCTCTCCTACGAGCAGTACTTC. It is translated as CASSLSQGLSYEQYF. This rearrangement joins TRBV7-9 to TRBJ2-7; D possibly corresponds to TRBD1 (6 bases). Trimming removed 2 bases from V and 0 bases from J, with 11 bases in between. This CDR3 has 15 amino acids. Germline V CDR1 and CDR2: SEHNR, FQNEAQ (reference sequence).